This passage covers 10 T cell receptor beta chains from one sample sequenced in a study of shared clonotypes between healthy human individuals. Produced via immunoSEQ multiplex PCR; TCRdb's table is partial and in-frame only. Counted here are millions of clones, approximately 94% occurring once; the ten biggest clones make up under 2%. The naive CD8 population came from CD45RO-negative cells selected for CCR7, without terminally differentiated effector memory CD45RA+ cells. The sequenced material came from naive CD8+ T cells from PBMCs. The source of these receptors is a man younger than 35 in good health. Some clones in this sample may be carry-over from other donors' samples.

The gene calls are TRBV9 and TRBJ2-6; no reliable D call. The CDR3 extends over 15 amino acids. From germline, CDR1 is SGDLS and CDR2 YYNGEE. With 3 bases removed from V and 0 bases from J, the gap between germline ends came to 7 bases. CDR3 sequence (DNA): TGTGCCAGCAGCGCCAAACCCTCTGGGGCCAACGTCCTGACTTTC. Translating it yields CASSAKPSGANVLTF.

The chain combines TRBV27 with TRBJ2-1; D gene uncertain. Germline CDR1 and CDR2: MNHEY and SMNVEV (reference sequence). The CDR3 is made up of 17 amino acids. The V end lost 0 bases, the J end lost 5 bases, and 17 bases lay between the germline ends. CDR3: CASSLSLVPKPHNEQFF. The CDR3 DNA reads TGTGCCAGCAGTTTATCGCTGGTACCCAAGCCCCACAATGAGCAGTTCTTC.

V is TRBV7-2 and J is TRBJ2-7; perhaps TRBD1 as D (6 bases). V lost 2 bases and J lost 2, with 22 bases in between. Germline V lookup: CDR1 SGHTA, CDR2 FQGNSA. This CDR3 has 18 amino acids. The CDR3 is CASSLTRTGHLLTYEQYF. CDR3 bases: TGTGCCAGCAGCTTAACTCGTACGGGACACCTATTGACCTACGAGCAGTACTTC.

CDR3 residues: CASRGYGYTF. CDR3 bases: TGTGCCAGCAGAGGCTATGGCTACACCTTC. V and J are TRBV21-1 and TRBJ1-2. TRBV21-1 is flagged as a pseudogene. CDR3 length: 10 amino acids.

The genes are TRBV27 and TRBJ2-7; no reliable D call. Trimming took 4 bases from V and 2 from J, leaving 9 bases between them. CDR1 and CDR2 (germline): MNHEY, SMNVEV (reference sequence). This CDR3 is 13 amino acids long. CDR3 sequence: CASSSLVTYEQYF. The CDR3 region has the DNA TGTGCCAGCAGTTCCCTAGTCACCTACGAGCAGTACTTC.

The chain is built from TRBV29-1 and TRBJ1-2; weak D call: TRBD1 (5 bases). This CDR3 is 11 amino acids long. The germline V and J ends were trimmed by 4 bases and 8 bases, with 11 bases remaining between them. Germline assignment: CDR1 SQVTM and CDR2 ANQGSEA. The CDR3 loop is CSVAYGGGYTF. CDR3 DNA: TGCAGCGTTGCTTACGGGGGGGGCTACACCTTC.

The J gene is TRBJ2-2, the V gene TRBV27, with 10 bases fitting TRBD1. With 7 bases clipped from V and 6 bases from J, the junction kept 2 bases outside the gene matches. Germline loops: CDR1 MNHEY, CDR2 SMNVEV (reference sequence). CDR3 size: 13 residues. DNA of the CDR3: TGTGCCAGCAAAGACAGGGGGCCCGGGGAGCTGTTTTTT. It is translated as CASKDRGPGELFF.

The chain employs TRBV4-3 and TRBJ1-1; D call uncertain. The V gene's germline CDR1 is LGHNA and CDR2 YSLEER. The V end lost 5 bases, the J end lost 4 bases, and 17 bases lay between the germline ends. The CDR3 sequence is 15 residues long. The CDR3 reads CASSTLEGGGTEAFF. The CDR3 DNA is TGCGCCAGCAGCACACTGGAGGGAGGAGGCACTGAAGCTTTCTTT.

The CDR3 spells CASTPSGGDYPQLSYNEQFF. As DNA, the CDR3 is TGTGCCAGCACCCCTTCCGGAGGGGACTACCCCCAGCTTTCCTACAATGAGCAGTTCTTC. The rearrangement joins TRBV27 to TRBJ2-1; 7 bases fit TRBD2. This CDR3 spans 20 amino acids. Per germline, CDR1 MNHEY and CDR2 SMNVEV (reference sequence). V lost 7 bases, J lost 1 base, and 22 bases stayed unmatched.

Concerning this clone itself: The same CDR3 also results from other DNA sequences found in this sample. Here the CDR3 DNA reads TGTGCCAGCAGCTTGGCCTATGGGGAGACCCAGTACTTC. It codes for CASSLAYGETQYF. This sequence joins TRBV5-6 and TRBJ2-5; D not resolved. Germline loops: CDR1 SGHDT, CDR2 YYEEEE. The CDR3 spans 13 residues. V was pared by 0 bases and J by 5 bases, with 8 bases between.